This is a list of T cell receptor beta chains from one sample in a study of response to subunit inactivated influenza vaccine. One entry per CDR3 protein, called by TCRdb with MiXCR from the RT-PCR reads. Here the sample spans around 480,000 distinct CDR3 sequences, roughly 9.7% being singletons. The sequencing here drew on PBMCs from blood, taken more than 35 days after vaccination. The receptors derive from a man aged 50 to 59 who received an inactivated influenza vaccine. The CDR3 runs from the conserved cysteine through the conserved F or W. Fields, in order: CDR3 protein, CDR3 DNA, V gene, J gene, D gene, clone size. A D gene is named only where the DNA matches it firmly. Some rows have no size entry. The others give once, few or many, or a class for an expanded clone.

CDR3aa: CASSPTYTDTQYF; CDR3nt: TGTGCCAGCTCACCGACATACACAGATACGCAGTATTTT; v_gene: TRBV18; j_gene: TRBJ2-3; d_gene: NA; abundance: NA
CDR3aa: CSARDSVRAHDYEQYF; CDR3nt: TGCAGTGCTAGAGATAGTGTGCGGGCGCACGACTACGAGCAGTACTTC; v_gene: TRBV20-1; j_gene: TRBJ2-7; d_gene: NA; abundance: many
CDR3aa: CSVDSSIFYGYTF; CDR3nt: TGCAGCGTGGACAGCAGTATTTTCTATGGCTACACCTTC; v_gene: TRBV29-1; j_gene: TRBJ1-2; d_gene: NA; abundance: many
CDR3aa: CASRAGNLNEQFF; CDR3nt: TGTGCCAGCAGGGCGGGAAATCTCAATGAGCAGTTCTTC; v_gene: TRBV12-3/TRBV12-4; j_gene: TRBJ2-1; d_gene: NA; abundance: once
CDR3aa: CASSRLVFSEQYF; CDR3nt: TGTGCCAGCAGCCGACTAGTGTTTTCCGAGCAGTACTTC; v_gene: TRBV27; j_gene: TRBJ2-7; d_gene: NA; abundance: NA
CDR3aa: CASSTSRRRVLGWQYF; CDR3nt: TGTGCCAGCAGTACCTCCCGACGACGAGTACTGGGTTGGCAGTATTTT; v_gene: TRBV12-3/TRBV12-4; j_gene: TRBJ2-3; d_gene: NA; abundance: NA
CDR3aa: CSAMGSEAEAFF; CDR3nt: TGCAGTGCTATGGGTAGCGAGGCTGAAGCTTTCTTT; v_gene: TRBV20-1; j_gene: TRBJ1-1; d_gene: NA; abundance: few
CDR3aa: CASSQFTQETQYF; CDR3nt: TGTGCCAGCAGCCAATTCACCCAAGAGACCCAGTACTTC; v_gene: TRBV16; j_gene: TRBJ2-5; d_gene: NA; abundance: few
CDR3aa: CASSLQGARFF; CDR3nt: TGTGCCAGCAGCTTACAGGGGGCTAGGTTCTTT; v_gene: TRBV7-2; j_gene: TRBJ1-1; d_gene: TRBD1; abundance: NA
CDR3aa: CASSPVPGQGRMVETQYF; CDR3nt: TGCGCCAGCAGCCCTGTCCCGGGACAGGGGAGGATGGTTGAGACCCAGTACTTC; v_gene: TRBV5-1; j_gene: TRBJ2-5; d_gene: TRBD1; abundance: NA
CDR3aa: CSAPIGVRYNEQFF; CDR3nt: TGCAGTGCACCGATAGGGGTACGGTACAATGAGCAGTTCTTC; v_gene: TRBV20-1; j_gene: TRBJ2-1; d_gene: NA; abundance: few
CDR3aa: CASSSAMGYEQYF; CDR3nt: TGTGCCAGCTCCTCAGCCATGGGCTACGAGCAGTACTTC; v_gene: TRBV12-3/TRBV12-4; j_gene: TRBJ2-7; d_gene: NA; abundance: NA
CDR3aa: CASRTERMAPTYEQYF; CDR3nt: TGTGCCAGCAGAACGGAACGGATGGCGCCGACCTACGAGCAGTACTTC; v_gene: TRBV6-1; j_gene: TRBJ2-7; d_gene: NA; abundance: few
CDR3aa: CASSQELLGEQYF; CDR3nt: TGCGCCAGCAGCCAAGAACTGTTAGGGGAGCAGTACTTC; v_gene: TRBV4-3; j_gene: TRBJ2-7; d_gene: NA; abundance: NA
CDR3aa: CASSGQINYNEQFF; CDR3nt: TGCGCCAGCAGCGGACAGATAAACTACAATGAGCAGTTCTTC; v_gene: TRBV4-1; j_gene: TRBJ2-1; d_gene: NA; abundance: many
CDR3aa: CASSLAPPRDRSTDTQYF; CDR3nt: TGTGCCAGCAGTCTAGCCCCGCCTCGGGACAGGAGCACAGATACGCAGTATTTT; v_gene: TRBV27; j_gene: TRBJ2-3; d_gene: TRBD1; abundance: NA
CDR3aa: CATAPDGNNEQFF; CDR3nt: TGTGCCACCGCGCCCGACGGCAACAATGAGCAGTTCTTC; v_gene: TRBV10-3; j_gene: TRBJ2-1; d_gene: NA; abundance: NA
CDR3aa: CASSKQQGSVNEKLFF; CDR3nt: TGTGCCAGCAGTAAACAACAGGGATCCGTTAATGAAAAACTGTTTTTT; v_gene: TRBV6-1; j_gene: TRBJ1-4; d_gene: NA; abundance: NA
CDR3aa: CSAPGGRKRALPNEQFF; CDR3nt: TGCAGCGCCCCCGGGGGCAGGAAGCGGGCTCTCCCCAATGAGCAGTTCTTC; v_gene: TRBV29-1; j_gene: TRBJ2-1; d_gene: NA; abundance: many
CDR3aa: CASSLEFRTNTGELFF; CDR3nt: TGCGCCAGCAGCTTGGAATTCAGAACGAACACCGGGGAGCTGTTTTTT; v_gene: TRBV5-1; j_gene: TRBJ2-2; d_gene: NA; abundance: NA
CDR3aa: CASTTGYEDTQYF; CDR3nt: TGTGCCAGCACGACAGGCTATGAAGATACGCAGTATTTT; v_gene: TRBV18; j_gene: TRBJ2-3; d_gene: NA; abundance: many